A selection of T cell receptor beta chains follows, all from one sample in a study of control samples from healthy donors and cancer patients. Profiling relied on immunoSEQ multiplex PCR, and the TCRdb table lists in-frame clones only, not all of them. The sample consists of 150,000 or so clones, roughly 94% of them appearing once. The source material was PBMCs. These receptor sequences come from a man in his 60s with colorectal cancer. Each CDR3 is given with its conserved first and last residue. D genes are given only for firm matches. The size field is filled for only some rows; it gives once, few, many or a size class.

clone_size,d_call,j_call,v_call,cdr3_nt,cdr3_aa
NA,NA,TRBJ2-2,TRBV24-1,TGTGCCACCAGTCCCCTGTTGGCAGGGAACACCGGGGAGCTGTTTTTT,CATSPLLAGNTGELFF
NA,NA,TRBJ1-5,TRBV21-1,TGTGCCAGCAGCCGGACAGGGCCTTATCAGCCCCAGCATTTT,CASSRTGPYQPQHF
NA,TRBD2,TRBJ2-3,TRBV3-1/TRBV3-2,TGTGCCAGCAGCCAGACCGGGGGGGCGGGAGATACGCAGTATTTT,CASSQTGGAGDTQYF
once,NA,TRBJ1-2,TRBV7-9,TGTGCCAGCAGCTCCCAGAGAGCAGGCTACACCTTC,CASSSQRAGYTF
NA,NA,TRBJ1-2,TRBV3-1/TRBV3-2,TGTGCCAGCAGCCAAGAGCACTCCTATGGCTACACCTTC,CASSQEHSYGYTF
NA,TRBD1,TRBJ1-1,TRBV19,TGTGCCAGTAGTATGGGGGACAGACTGAACACTGAAGCTTTCTTT,CASSMGDRLNTEAFF
NA,NA,TRBJ1-6,TRBV6-5,TGTGCCAGCAGTTACGGGGGGGTGGGAAATTCACCCCTCCACTTT,CASSYGGVGNSPLHF
NA,TRBD1,TRBJ2-5,TRBV15,TGTGCCACCAGCAGGGAAGGGGGCAGAGAGACCCAGTACTTC,CATSREGGRETQYF
NA,NA,TRBJ1-6,TRBV4-1,TGCGCCAGCAGCCAAGTTCGGCAGGGTTATAATTCACCCCTCCACTTT,CASSQVRQGYNSPLHF
once,NA,TRBJ2-3,TRBV5-4,TGTGCCAGCAGCCGGGGGGCGGGGCCAACAGATACGCAGTATTTT,CASSRGAGPTDTQYF
NA,TRBD1,TRBJ2-1,TRBV5-4,TGTGCCAGCAGCTGGACAGGGAGCAATGAGCAGTTCTTC,CASSWTGSNEQFF
NA,NA,TRBJ2-3,TRBV15,TGTGCCACCAGCCTTTACGACACAGATACGCAGTATTTT,CATSLYDTDTQYF
NA,TRBD2,TRBJ2-1,TRBV19,TGTGCCAGTAGTGCACGAACGCGGGGGGGCGTTGATGGTGAGCAGTTCTTC,CASSARTRGGVDGEQFF
NA,NA,TRBJ1-5,TRBV15,TGTGCCACCAGCGAATCGAAACGGCCCCAGCATTTT,CATSESKRPQHF
NA,NA,TRBJ1-3,TRBV5-4,TGTGCCAGCAGCTTGGGGGCGTCCTCTGGAAACACCATATATTTT,CASSLGASSGNTIYF
NA,NA,TRBJ1-2,TRBV20-1,TGCAGTGCTGAGGAGGGCTATGGCTACACCTTC,CSAEEGYGYTF
few,NA,TRBJ2-7,TRBV28,TGTGCCAGCAGTTTAGTCGCCTACGAGCAGTACTTC,CASSLVAYEQYF
NA,TRBD1,TRBJ2-1,TRBV11-2,TGTGCCAGCAGCTTGGGACAGTCGAATGAGCAGTTCTTC,CASSLGQSNEQFF
NA,NA,TRBJ1-2,TRBV19,TGTGCCAGTAGTAACCCAGCCATCTATGGCTACACCTTC,CASSNPAIYGYTF
NA,NA,TRBJ1-2,TRBV29-1,TGCAGCGTTGCGTGGGGAGGGAGCTATTCTGGCTACACCTTC,CSVAWGGSYSGYTF
NA,TRBD2,TRBJ2-3,TRBV4-1,TGCGCCAGCAGCCAAGAAGATAGCGGGGTCACAGATACGCAGTATTTT,CASSQEDSGVTDTQYF
NA,NA,TRBJ1-1,TRBV6-1,TGTGCCAGCAGTGAAACCCCCATCGGAAAAGCTTTCTTT,CASSETPIGKAFF
NA,NA,TRBJ1-3,TRBV2,TGTGCCAGCAGTGAATCCTCCAGCCCTACTGGAAACACCATATATTTT,CASSESSSPTGNTIYF
NA,NA,TRBJ2-5,TRBV3-1/TRBV3-2,TGTGCCAGCAGCCAACCCGCGGGGGCGTTTGAGACCCAGTACTTC,CASSQPAGAFETQYF
once,TRBD2,TRBJ2-3,TRBV7-2,TGTGCCAGCAGCTTAAGCGGGACTAGCACAGATACGCAGTATTTT,CASSLSGTSTDTQYF
NA,NA,TRBJ1-5,TRBV6-5,TGTGCCAGCAGCACAGGGAGTCAGCCCCAGCATTTT,CASSTGSQPQHF
NA,TRBD1,TRBJ1-5,TRBV19,TGTGCCAGTAGCACTACAGGGGGCAACAATCAGCCCCAGCATTTT,CASSTTGGNNQPQHF